This T cell receptor beta chain comes out of a study of T cells in Graves' hyperthyroidism and ophthalmopathy. Study-level information: Specimen type is peripheral blood, collected at initial diagnosis prior to any treatment. Study-wide results and caveats: In the blood, most expanded thyroid clonotypes above 0.001 appeared as well.

The study enrolled patients aged 18 to 65 with newly diagnosed hyperthyroidism of under 2 months' duration. The sample holds many counts of this clonotype. No antigen is known for it. The CDR3 spans 16 residues. The V gene's germline CDR1 is SGHAT and CDR2 FQNNGV. Trimming pared 5 bases from V and 8 bases from J, leaving 21 bases between. RNA transcripts were the template for amplifying TCR beta CDR3 regions. HTBI primers were employed in a first-round RT-PCR of the TCR CDR3. TCRdb reanalysed the multiplex PCR reads using MiXCR and keeps one entry per CDR3 protein. The data contain about 770,000 distinct CDR3 sequences, roughly a sixth of them singletons.

This chain uses TRBV11-2 with TRBJ1-4, with D possibly being TRBD1 (6 bases). Sequenced material: blood. The source of this sequence is a woman aged 45-60 years with Graves' hyperthyroidism that later progressed to Graves' ophthalmopathy. The CDR3 is CASSPRAGTPIEKLFF. CDR3 sequence (DNA): TGTGCCAGCAGCCCGAGGGCGGGGACACCAATAGAAAAACTGTTTTTT.